This T cell receptor (beta chain) appears in the sequencing data of a study of shared clonotypes between healthy human individuals. The data were produced by immunoSEQ multiplex PCR, yet TCRdb's version contains in-frame clones alone and is incomplete. The data show about 2.3 million clones, over 90% seen once. The sequenced sample consisted of naive CD4+ T cells from PBMCs. Subset reported: CD45RA+ positively selected. The receptor comes from a man younger than 30 in good health. Some clones in this sample may be carry-over from other donors' samples.

The DNA for the CDR3 is TGTGCCAGCAGTTACGCTAGGCGAGCTGGCTACACCTTC. It codes for CASSYARRAGYTF. This sequence joins TRBV6-6 and TRBJ1-2; D not resolved. The CDR3 runs 13 residues. Germline CDR1 and CDR2: MNHNY and SVGAGI (reference sequence). V dropped 2 bases and J dropped 7 bases, with 11 bases sitting between them.